These 20 T cell receptor beta chains came from one sample sequenced in a study of somatic mutations in cytotoxic T cells in rheumatoid arthritis. Method: immunoSEQ multiplex PCR; TCRdb's copy keeps in-frame clones and lacks some. The sample lists about 18,000 clones, about 80% occurring once. Sequencing used CD8+ T cells sorted from blood. Source of these receptors: a woman aged 50 to 60 in good health.

The gene calls are TRBV28 and TRBJ1-6; D is unresolved. V was cut by 5 bases and J by 0 bases, with 11 bases left in between. CDR3 size: 16 residues. Germline assignment: CDR1 MDHEN and CDR2 SYDVKM. The CDR3 loop reads CASSEVGSSYNSPLHF. The CDR3, as DNA: TGTGCCAGCAGTGAGGTGGGGAGCTCCTATAATTCACCCCTCCACTTT.

The J gene is TRBJ2-7, the V gene TRBV4-1; 12 bases match TRBD2. Per the germline V gene, CDR1 is MGHRA and CDR2 is YSYEKL. The CDR3 runs to 15 residues. V shed 1 base and J 6 bases; nucleotides not matched to a gene: 4. The DNA of the CDR3 is TGCGCCAGCAGCCAAGTGGAACTAGCGGGAGGCGAGCAGTACTTC. Amino acids: CASSQVELAGGEQYF.

This clone has only one observation. This chain joins TRBV27 and TRBJ2-5; TRBD2 is a possible D gene (5 bases). V was shortened by 6 bases and J by 1 base, with 9 bases between the two germline ends. Germline values: CDR1 MNHEY, CDR2 SMNVEV (reference sequence). This CDR3 contains 13 residues. The CDR3 sequence: CASRDYGQETQYF. CDR3 nucleotide sequence: TGTGCCAGCAGAGACTACGGCCAAGAGACCCAGTACTTC.

This CDR3 reads CASSEESGDNEQFF. CDR3 sequence (DNA): TGTGCCAGCAGTGAAGAATCTGGGGACAATGAGCAGTTCTTC. The chain employs TRBV2 and TRBJ2-1; D gene uncertain. The V and J ends lost 1 base and 5 bases respectively, with 9 bases between them. The CDR3 consists of 14 residues. The germline V gene encodes CDR1 SNHLY and CDR2 FYNNEI.

A few counts support this clone. J is TRBJ2-7 and V is TRBV9; tentatively, D is TRBD2 (6 bases). V was cut by 0 bases and J by 2 bases, with 9 bases left in between. The CDR3 spans 14 residues. Looked up from germline, CDR1 is SGDLS and CDR2 is YYNGEE. CDR3 nucleotides: TGTGCCAGCAGCGTAGGGGGGGAGCCCTACGAGCAGTACTTC. Translated: CASSVGGEPYEQYF.

The chain carries TRBV6-7 and TRBJ1-2; 7 bases agree with TRBD1. TRBV6-7 is identified as an open reading frame with a role that is uncertain. J gave up 4 bases and V 2 bases, and 13 bases lay outside the gene matches. This CDR3 contains 17 residues. CDR3 residues: CASSYVTDREVSYGYTF. CDR3 DNA: TGTGCCAGCAGTTACGTTACCGACAGGGAGGTTAGCTATGGCTACACCTTC.

The V and J genes are TRBV13 and TRBJ2-1; perhaps D is TRBD1 or TRBD2 (6 bases each). The CDR3 contains 13 residues. V was shortened by 3 bases and J by 7 bases, with 10 bases between the two germline ends. Germline CDR1 PRHDT, CDR2 FYEKMQ (reference sequence). The CDR3 here is CASSLGGQNEQFF. CDR3 sequence (DNA): TGTGCCAGCAGCTTGGGGGGACAAAATGAGCAGTTCTTC.

The chain combines TRBV4-2 with TRBJ2-1, with 9 bases that match TRBD2. The CDR3 length is 14 residues. The J segment lost 8 bases and the V segment lost 1 base, leaving 3 bases of the junction unmatched. Per the germline V gene, CDR1 is LGHNA and CDR2 is YNFKEQ. In DNA, the CDR3 is TGTGCCAGCAGCCAAGTGGCGGGGGGGGATGAGCAGTTCTTC. It codes for CASSQVAGGDEQFF.

The chain carries TRBV28 and TRBJ2-7; D is ambiguous. The germline gives CDR1 MDHEN, CDR2 SYDVKM. The CDR3 is 13 amino acids. V lost 6 bases to trimming and J lost 6 bases, with 15 bases between them. CDR3 in amino acids: CASSPPYGREQYF. As DNA, the CDR3 is TGTGCCAGCAGCCCCCCCTACGGGCGCGAGCAGTACTTC.

The CDR3 sequence is CASSLGGGGTEAFF. The CDR3 bases are TGTGCCAGCAGCTTGGGGGGTGGTGGCACTGAAGCTTTCTTT. The chain employs TRBV7-3 and TRBJ1-1, with D perhaps TRBD1 (5 bases). This CDR3 spans 14 amino acids. V dropped 3 bases and J dropped 4 bases, with 12 bases sitting between them. CDR1 and CDR2 from the germline V gene are SGHTA and FQGTGA.

J is TRBJ2-7 and V is TRBV7-9, with D tentatively TRBD1 (8 bases). The CDR3 sequence is 16 residues long. Germline CDR1 and CDR2: SEHNR and FQNEAQ (reference sequence). Trimming pared 4 bases from V and 4 bases from J, leaving 20 bases between. The CDR3 bases are TGTGCCAGCAGCTCCACCCGCGAGCGGGACAGGTACGAGCAGTACTTC. Protein sequence: CASSSTRERDRYEQYF.

The rearrangement uses TRBV5-1 and TRBJ2-7; D not certain. The V end was cut by 0 bases, the J end by 2 bases, with 6 bases between. CDR1 is SGHRS and CDR2 is YFSETQ in the germline V gene. The CDR3 runs to 13 residues. CDR3: CASSLDAPYEQYF. The CDR3 nucleotides read TGCGCCAGCAGCTTGGACGCCCCCTACGAGCAGTACTTC. Filled out from reference TRBV5-1 and TRBJ2-7, the complete variable domain reads KAGVTQTPRYLIKTRGQQVTLSCSPISGHRSVSWYQQTPGQGLQFLFEYFSETQRNKGNFPGRFSGRQFSNSRSEMNVSTLELGDSALYLCASSLDAPYEQYFGPGTRLTVT.

This clone has just a few counts. The gene calls are TRBV7-6 and TRBJ2-7; D ambiguous. The CDR3 sequence is 13 residues long. Germline values: CDR1 SGHVS, CDR2 FNYEAQ. V was shortened by 5 bases and J by 3 bases, with 11 bases between the two germline ends. Written as DNA, the CDR3 is TGTGCCAGCAGCCCCTCCTCGAGCTACGAGCAGTACTTC. This encodes CASSPSSSYEQYF.

This clone was observed a handful of times. V gene TRBV5-1 combines with J gene TRBJ2-1; the D gene is possibly TRBD1 (6 bases). Per the germline V gene, CDR1 is SGHRS and CDR2 is YFSETQ. Trimming cost V 0 bases and J 5 bases, with 12 bases left between them. This CDR3 has 15 amino acids. CDR3 coding DNA: TGCGCCAGCAGCTTGGGAAACAGGGAAGACAATGAGCAGTTCTTC. This encodes CASSLGNREDNEQFF.

The chain carries TRBV4-3 and TRBJ2-3; no reliable D call. The CDR3 runs to 17 residues. Germline loops: CDR1 LGHNA, CDR2 YSLEER. Trimming removed 0 bases at V and 2 bases at J, with 15 bases between. The DNA for the CDR3 is TGCGCCAGCAGCCAAGAGACCGTGATCCCCAACACAGATACGCAGTATTTT. This encodes CASSQETVIPNTDTQYF.

The chain combines TRBV4-1 with TRBJ2-7; 9 nucleotides match TRBD1. Germline-derived CDR1 and CDR2 are MGHRA and YSYEKL. This CDR3 contains 16 residues. The V and J ends lost 1 base and 7 bases, in that order; junction bases with no gene match: 11. The CDR3 bases are TGCGCCAGCAGCCAAGCGGGACAGGGTAGGGCAAGGGAGCAGTACTTC. Residues: CASSQAGQGRAREQYF.

The chain recombines TRBV28 with TRBJ2-3; possibly TRBD1 or TRBD2 for D (6 bases each). In germline, CDR1 is MDHEN, CDR2 SYDVKM. Deletions cut 6 bases from V and 4 bases from J, with 17 bases between. There are 15 residues in the CDR3. The CDR3 spells CASRPQGRSADTQYF. As DNA, the CDR3 is TGTGCCAGCAGACCTCAGGGGAGGTCCGCAGATACGCAGTATTTT.

In this sample, this clone turned up once. The chain links TRBV19 to TRBJ1-2, with 7 bases that match TRBD1. V lost 5 bases to trimming and J lost 5 bases; unmatched junction nucleotides: 11. CDR1 and CDR2 (germline): LNHDA, SQIVND (reference sequence). This CDR3 has 15 amino acids. The DNA for the CDR3 is TGTGCCAGTAGTCCCTCGGACAGGCCACCTTATGGCTACACCTTC. Translating gives CASSPSDRPPYGYTF.

The chain recombines TRBV25-1 with TRBJ1-5; possibly TRBD1 for D (5 bases). Germline V CDR1 and CDR2: MGHDK, SYGVNS. Trimming removed 6 bases from V and 4 bases from J, with 7 bases in between. The CDR3 is made up of 12 amino acids. The CDR3 DNA is TGTGCCAGCAGGGGGGGAAATCAGCCCCAGCATTTT. It yields the protein CASRGGNQPQHF.

This rearrangement joins TRBV28 to TRBJ2-1, with unresolved D. Looked up from germline, CDR1 is MDHEN and CDR2 is SYDVKM. This CDR3 is 13 amino acids long. Trimming pared 4 bases from V and 8 bases from J, leaving 12 bases between. CDR3 coding DNA: TGTGCCAGCAGTTATAACCTGTCCGATGAGCAGTTCTTC. It yields the protein CASSYNLSDEQFF. Together with reference TRBV28 and TRBJ2-1, the CDR3 gives the full variable domain: DVKVTQSSRYLVKRTGEKVFLECVQDMDHENMFWYRQDPGLGLRLIYFSYDVKMKEKGDIPEGYSVSREKKERFSLILESASTNQTSMYLCASSYNLSDEQFFGPGTRLTVL.